This T cell receptor (beta chain) emerged from a study of regulatory T cells in long-lasting Graves disease. The time point denotes: persistent/refractory GD, antithyroid drugs over 5 years with positive TRAb. PBMC-derived RNA was used for the TCR library. Per American Thyroid Association guidelines, Graves' disease was diagnosed. EDTA tubes held approximately 10 milliliters of peripheral blood from each patient. This clonotype was observed many times. Antigen: not known. Construction of the TCR beta libraries employed iRepertoire HTBI primers in conjunction with Arm-PCR of CDR3 regions. MiXCR was run by TCRdb on the multiplex PCR reads, yielding one entry per CDR3 protein. The table records about 400,000 distinct CDR3 sequences, less than 25% of them present only once. Notes on the study in general: Patients whose Graves' disease persisted exhibited lower TCR diversity than those newly diagnosed. Sharing of public clonotypes was greater in persistent patients (roughly 2,900) than in new patients (roughly 880).

V was shortened by 6 bases and J by 4 bases, with 13 bases between the two germline ends. The CDR3 extends over 15 amino acids. The germline gives CDR1 SNHLY, CDR2 FYNNEI. This chain joins TRBV2 and TRBJ1-6; D remains ambiguous. Source: peripheral blood mononuclear cells (PBMCs), taken when the disease was refractory, from a patient treated with antithyroid drugs. The TCR was taken from a female donor with Graves disease. The CDR3 nucleotides read TGTGCCAGCAGGGACGACTCAACGTATAATTCACCCCTCCACTTT. It encodes CASRDDSTYNSPLHF.